Listed below are T cell receptor beta chains from one sample, sequenced in a study of T cells in Graves' hyperthyroidism and ophthalmopathy. TCRdb independently ran MiXCR on the multiplex PCR reads; one entry per CDR3 protein. The sample lists approximately 100,000 distinct CDR3 sequences; over 45% were seen once. The sequencing sample was made of blood. These TCRs come from a man aged 35-49 years with Graves' hyperthyroidism. Each CDR3 is given with its conserved first and last residue. The order of the fields is D gene, clone size, J gene, V gene, CDR3 protein, CDR3 DNA. The D gene is left open where the match is weak. Some rows have no size entry. The others give once, few or many, or a class for an expanded clone.

TRBD1 many TRBJ2-6 TRBV7-8 CASSPGTAGANVLTF TGTGCCAGCAGCCCAGGGACAGCTGGGGCCAACGTCCTGACTTTC
TRBD2 many TRBJ2-3 TRBV9 CASSPRLAGGLTDTQYF TGTGCCAGCAGCCCAAGACTAGCGGGGGGGCTCACAGATACGCAGTATTTT
NA NA TRBJ2-7 TRBV7-2 CASSLQGAGVNSYEQYF TGTGCCAGCAGCCTCCAAGGGGCAGGGGTAAACTCCTACGAGCAGTACTTC
NA NA TRBJ2-3 TRBV30 CEAGAVTDTQYF TGTGAGGCGGGGGCCGTCACAGATACGCAGTATTTT
NA many TRBJ2-3 TRBV7-9 CASSLSSATDTQYF TGTGCCAGCAGCTTATCGTCGGCTACAGATACGCAGTATTTT
NA many TRBJ2-5 TRBV6-5 CASGPRGETQYF TGTGCCAGTGGACCTAGAGGGGAGACCCAGTACTTC
TRBD2 once TRBJ2-3 TRBV20-1 CSARGVSGGTDTQYF TGCAGTGCTAGGGGGGTTAGCGGGGGGACAGATACGCAGTATTTT
NA NA TRBJ1-4 TRBV15 CATSRDATNEKLFF TGTGCCACCAGCAGAGACGCAACTAATGAAAAACTGTTTTTT
NA many TRBJ1-2 TRBV16 CASSQFQGNGGYTF TGTGCCAGCAGCCAATTCCAGGGGAATGGTGGCTACACCTTC
TRBD1 NA TRBJ1-2 TRBV5-8 CASSFGQGEGYTF TGTGCCAGCAGCTTTGGGCAGGGGGAAGGCTACACCTTC
TRBD2 many TRBJ2-5 TRBV2 CASSSTSGGGETQYF TGTGCCAGCAGCTCGACTAGCGGGGGGGGGGAGACCCAGTACTTC
TRBD2 many TRBJ2-5 TRBV5-1 CASSSSTSGFQETQYF TGCGCCAGCAGCTCCTCGACTAGCGGGTTTCAAGAGACCCAGTACTTC
NA NA TRBJ1-2 TRBV2 CASSVYGARGCTF TGTGCCAGTAGTGTTTACGGGGCGCGAGGCTGCACCTTC
TRBD1 many TRBJ2-7 TRBV2 CASRGGQGGSLYEQYF TGTGCCAGCAGAGGGGGACAGGGAGGATCCCTCTACGAGCAGTACTTC
TRBD2 NA TRBJ2-3 TRBV20-1 CSARGVSGWKDTQYF TGCAGTGCTAGGGGGGTTAGCGGGTGGAAAGATACGCAGTATTTT
NA NA TRBJ1-5 TRBV20-1 CSASGWEQPQHF TGCAGTGCTAGCGGTTGGGAACAGCCCCAGCATTTT
TRBD2 few TRBJ2-1 TRBV11-2 CASSYSGGRAGNEQFF TGTGCCAGCAGTTACTCGGGCGGGAGGGCCGGGAATGAGCAGTTCTTC
NA NA TRBJ2-1 TRBV7-2 CASSLPTTNSFEQFF TGTGCCAGCAGCCTACCGACTACCAACAGTTTCGAGCAGTTCTTC
NA NA TRBJ2-7 TRBV29-1 CSVEGGGNEQYF TGCAGCGTTGAAGGGGGCGGGAACGAGCAGTACTTC
NA many TRBJ1-2 TRBV19 CASKEHWDYGYTF TGTGCCAGTAAAGAACATTGGGACTATGGCTACACCTTC
TRBD1 NA TRBJ2-5 TRBV7-9 CASSLDGQVQETQYF TGTGCCAGCAGCTTAGACGGACAGGTCCAAGAGACCCAGTACTTC
NA NA TRBJ2-1 TRBV9 CASSVGHSYNEQFF TGTGCCAGCAGCGTAGGACACTCCTACAATGAGCAGTTCTTC
TRBD2 many TRBJ2-7 TRBV10-3 CAIRGLADSYEQYF TGTGCCATCAGGGGACTAGCGGACTCCTACGAGCAGTACTTC
NA once TRBJ2-1 TRBV29-1 CSSEGGPSYNEQFF TGCAGCAGTGAAGGGGGTCCTTCCTACAATGAGCAGTTCTTC
NA NA TRBJ2-7 TRBV4-2 CASSLSTEQYF TGTGCCAGCAGCCTGAGCACCGAGCAGTACTTC
TRBD2 many TRBJ2-5 TRBV5-4 CASSTGLAEETQYF TGTGCCAGCAGCACGGGACTAGCAGAAGAGACCCAGTACTTC
NA NA TRBJ1-4 TRBV7-9 CASIGQEKLFF TGTGCCAGCATAGGACAGGAAAAACTGTTTTTT
NA many TRBJ2-7 TRBV7-9 CASSPPTDYEQYF TGTGCCAGCAGCCCTCCGACAGACTACGAGCAGTACTTC
TRBD1 NA TRBJ1-1 TRBV5-4 CASRQTGQGDTEAFF TGTGCCAGCAGACAGACTGGACAGGGAGACACTGAAGCTTTCTTT
NA NA TRBJ2-3 TRBV4-1 CASSQAMGGVGTDTQYF TGCGCCAGCAGCCAGGCTATGGGGGGAGTGGGGACAGATACGCAGTATTTT
NA few TRBJ2-7 TRBV29-1 CSVEVSCAHEQYF TGCAGCGTTGAAGTGTCTTGTGCCCACGAGCAGTACTTC
NA many TRBJ1-3 TRBV12-3/TRBV12-4 CASSFSLSGNTIYF TGTGCCAGCAGTTTTAGCCTCTCTGGAAACACCATATATTTT
NA NA TRBJ1-1 TRBV4-1 CASSQDWTLNTEAFF TGCGCCAGCAGCCAAGATTGGACATTGAACACTGAAGCTTTCTTT